This T cell receptor (beta chain) emerged from a study of cytomegalovirus exposure and HLA in healthy donors. Whole-study results and caveats: According to the study, 180 or so TCR beta chains were cytomegalovirus-associated. Per published reports, the classifier diagnosed cytomegalovirus status with high specificity and sensitivity.

V was shortened by 3 bases and J by 2 bases, with 8 bases between the two germline ends. Germline values: CDR1 KGHSH, CDR2 LQKENI. The length of the CDR3 is 13 residues. Concerning this clone: The antigen is undetermined.

Sequenced by immunoSEQ multiplex PCR; TCRdb stores in-frame clones only, minus some. The table includes 150,000 to 200,000 clones, just under 90% detected once. The study drew the donors from its approximately 110-subject validation cohort, separate from the approximately 700-subject first cohort. The TCR originated in a woman under 30 in good health and CMV-seropositive. The chain employs TRBV18 and TRBJ2-7; D is undetermined. Material for sequencing was PBMCs. CDR3 sequence reads: CASSPVDTYEQYF. As DNA, the CDR3 is TGTGCCAGCTCACCTGTAGATACCTACGAGCAGTACTTC.